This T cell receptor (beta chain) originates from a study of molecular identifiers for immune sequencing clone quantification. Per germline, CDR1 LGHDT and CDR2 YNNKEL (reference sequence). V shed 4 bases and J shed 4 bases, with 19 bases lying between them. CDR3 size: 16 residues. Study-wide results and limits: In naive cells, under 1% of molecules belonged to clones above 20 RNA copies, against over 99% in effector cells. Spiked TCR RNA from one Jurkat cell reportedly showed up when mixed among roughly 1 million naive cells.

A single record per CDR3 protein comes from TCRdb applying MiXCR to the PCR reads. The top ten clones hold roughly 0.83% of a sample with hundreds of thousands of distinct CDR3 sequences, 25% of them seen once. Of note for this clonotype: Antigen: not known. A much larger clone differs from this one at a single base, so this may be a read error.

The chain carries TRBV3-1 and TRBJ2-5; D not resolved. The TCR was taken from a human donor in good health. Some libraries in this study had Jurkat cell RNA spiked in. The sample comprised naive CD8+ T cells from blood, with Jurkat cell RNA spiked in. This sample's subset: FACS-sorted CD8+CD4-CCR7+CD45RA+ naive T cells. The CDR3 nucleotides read TGTGCCAGCAGCCGTGCTAGGACCAACAAGGGAGAGACCCAGTACTTC. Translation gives CASSRARTNKGETQYF.